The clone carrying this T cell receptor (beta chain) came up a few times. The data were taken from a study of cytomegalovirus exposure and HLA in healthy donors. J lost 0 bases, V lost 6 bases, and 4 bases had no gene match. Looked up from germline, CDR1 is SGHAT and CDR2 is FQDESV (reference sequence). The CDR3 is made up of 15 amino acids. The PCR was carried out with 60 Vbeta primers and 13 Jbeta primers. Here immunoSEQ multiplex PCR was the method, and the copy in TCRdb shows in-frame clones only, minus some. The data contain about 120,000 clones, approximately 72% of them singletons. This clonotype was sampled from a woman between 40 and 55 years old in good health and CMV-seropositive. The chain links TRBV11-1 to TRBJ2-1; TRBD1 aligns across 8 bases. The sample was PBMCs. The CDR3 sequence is CASSTGQGSYNEQFF. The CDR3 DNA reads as TGTGCCAGCAGTACCGGACAGGGCTCCTACAATGAGCAGTTCTTC.